This T cell receptor beta chain was sequenced in a study of blood T cell repertoires in COVID-19. Assay used: immunoSEQ multiplex PCR; TCRdb lists only in-frame clones, some missing. There are around 480,000 clones in the sample; approximately 86% occur only once, and roughly 0.7% lies in the top ten. Enrollees, roughly 18 to 95 years old, lived in about two dozen US areas. Germline CDR1 LGHDT, CDR2 YNNKEL (reference sequence). The V end was cut by 0 bases, the J end by 11 bases, with 8 bases between. The CDR3 contains 11 residues. The genes are TRBV3-1 (or the pseudogene TRBV3-2) and TRBJ2-7, with D unclear. What was sequenced was PBMCs or T cells enriched from blood (not recorded which). The sequence was collected from a woman aged 18-29 years who had recovered from COVID-19. The CDR3 region has the DNA TGTGCCAGCAGCCAAGACCTAGTCGAGTACTTC. It yields the protein CASSQDLVEYF.